The source of this T cell receptor (beta chain) is a study of blood T cell repertoires in COVID-19. Generated by immunoSEQ multiplex PCR, the TCRdb table keeps only in-frame clones and is missing some. The sample has 150,000 to 250,000 clones; 90% to 95% are singletons. From germline, CDR1 is LGHNA and CDR2 YNFKEQ. Trimming shortened V by 4 bases and J by 1 base, and 13 bases separated the two germline ends. This CDR3 is built from 15 residues. The clonotype comes from a man younger than 40 with COVID-19, enrolled during active disease. The rearrangement links TRBV4-2 to TRBJ1-1, with TRBD1 as a possible D gene (5 bases). Material: peripheral blood. The CDR3 region has the DNA TGTGCCAGCAGCCCTGGGCCGACAGAGAACACTGAAGCTTTCTTT. Translation: CASSPGPTENTEAFF.